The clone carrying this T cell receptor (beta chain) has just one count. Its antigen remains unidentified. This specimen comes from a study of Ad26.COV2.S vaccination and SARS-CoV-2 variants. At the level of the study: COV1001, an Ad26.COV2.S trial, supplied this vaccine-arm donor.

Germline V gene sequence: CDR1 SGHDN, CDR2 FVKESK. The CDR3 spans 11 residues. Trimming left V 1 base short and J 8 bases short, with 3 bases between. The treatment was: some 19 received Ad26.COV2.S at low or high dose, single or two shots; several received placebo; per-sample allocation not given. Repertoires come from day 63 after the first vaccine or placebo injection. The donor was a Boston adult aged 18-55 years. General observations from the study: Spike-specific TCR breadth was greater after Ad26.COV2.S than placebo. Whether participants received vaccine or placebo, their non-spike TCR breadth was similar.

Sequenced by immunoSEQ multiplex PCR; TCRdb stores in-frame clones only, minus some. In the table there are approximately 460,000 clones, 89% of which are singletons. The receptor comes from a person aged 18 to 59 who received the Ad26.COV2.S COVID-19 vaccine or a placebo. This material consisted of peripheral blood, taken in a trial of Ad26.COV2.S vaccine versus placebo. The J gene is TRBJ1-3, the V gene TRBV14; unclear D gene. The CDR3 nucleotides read TGTGCCAGCAGCCAAGGCTACACCATATATTTT. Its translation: CASSQGYTIYF.